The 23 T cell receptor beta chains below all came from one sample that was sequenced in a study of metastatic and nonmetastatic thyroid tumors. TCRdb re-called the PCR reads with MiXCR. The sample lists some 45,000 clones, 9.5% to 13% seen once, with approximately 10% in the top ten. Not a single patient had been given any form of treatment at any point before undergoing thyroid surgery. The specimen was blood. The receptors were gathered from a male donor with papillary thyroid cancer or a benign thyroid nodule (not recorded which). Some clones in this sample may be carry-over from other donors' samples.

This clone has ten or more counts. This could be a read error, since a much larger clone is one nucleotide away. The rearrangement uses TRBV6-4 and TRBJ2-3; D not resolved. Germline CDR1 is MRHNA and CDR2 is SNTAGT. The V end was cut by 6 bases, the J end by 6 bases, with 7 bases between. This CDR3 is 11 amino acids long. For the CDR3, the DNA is TGTGCCAGCAGGCTCCTTGATACGCAGTATTTT. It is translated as CASRLLDTQYF.

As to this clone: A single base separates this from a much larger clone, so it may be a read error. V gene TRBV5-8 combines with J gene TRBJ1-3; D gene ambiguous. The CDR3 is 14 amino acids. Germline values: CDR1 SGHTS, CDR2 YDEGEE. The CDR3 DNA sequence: TGTGCCAGCATCTTGGACGGACCTTCGGACACCATATATTTT. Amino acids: CASILDGPSDTIYF.

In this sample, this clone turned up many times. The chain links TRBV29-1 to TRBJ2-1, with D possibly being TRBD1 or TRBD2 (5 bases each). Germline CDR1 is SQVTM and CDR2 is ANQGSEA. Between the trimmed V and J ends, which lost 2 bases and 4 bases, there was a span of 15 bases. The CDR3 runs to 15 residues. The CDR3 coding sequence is TGCAGCGTTGAAAACGCCAGGGAGCCATACAATGAGCAGTTCTTC. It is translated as CSVENAREPYNEQFF.

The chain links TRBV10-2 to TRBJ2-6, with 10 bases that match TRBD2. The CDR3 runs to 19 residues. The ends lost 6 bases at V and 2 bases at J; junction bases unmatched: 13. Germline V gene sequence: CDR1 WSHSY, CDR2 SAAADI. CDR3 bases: TGCGCCAGCAGCGGGACTAGCGTGAGGGCCGGCCCTGGGGCCAACGTCCTGACTTTC. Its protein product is CASSGTSVRAGPGANVLTF.

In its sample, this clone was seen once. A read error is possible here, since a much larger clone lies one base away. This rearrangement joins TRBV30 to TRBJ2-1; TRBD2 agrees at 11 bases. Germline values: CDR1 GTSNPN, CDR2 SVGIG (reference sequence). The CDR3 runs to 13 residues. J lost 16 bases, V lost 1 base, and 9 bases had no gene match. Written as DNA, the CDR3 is TGTGCCTGGAGTGGACTAGCGGGGAGATCATGCTTCTTC. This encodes CAWSGLAGRSCFF.

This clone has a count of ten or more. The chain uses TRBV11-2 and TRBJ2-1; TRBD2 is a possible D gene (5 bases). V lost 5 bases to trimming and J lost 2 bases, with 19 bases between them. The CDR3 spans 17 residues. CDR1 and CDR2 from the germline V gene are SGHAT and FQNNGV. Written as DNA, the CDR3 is TGTGCCAGCAGCCCCCGTTTTCTAGCTAACACCTACAATGAGCAGTTCTTC. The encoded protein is CASSPRFLANTYNEQFF.

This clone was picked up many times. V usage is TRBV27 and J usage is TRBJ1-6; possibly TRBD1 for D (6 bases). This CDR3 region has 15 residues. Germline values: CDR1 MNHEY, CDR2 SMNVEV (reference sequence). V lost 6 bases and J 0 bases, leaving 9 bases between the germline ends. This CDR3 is CASRRGSSYNSPLHF. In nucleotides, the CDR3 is TGTGCCAGCAGGAGGGGGAGCTCCTATAATTCACCCCTCCACTTT.

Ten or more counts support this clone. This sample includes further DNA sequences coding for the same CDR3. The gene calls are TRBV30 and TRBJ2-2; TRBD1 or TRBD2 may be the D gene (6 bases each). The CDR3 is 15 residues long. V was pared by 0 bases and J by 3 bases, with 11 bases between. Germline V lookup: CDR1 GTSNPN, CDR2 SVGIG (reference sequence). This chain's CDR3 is CAWSVTGAHTGELFF. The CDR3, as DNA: TGTGCCTGGAGTGTAACGGGGGCCCACACCGGGGAGCTGTTTTTT.

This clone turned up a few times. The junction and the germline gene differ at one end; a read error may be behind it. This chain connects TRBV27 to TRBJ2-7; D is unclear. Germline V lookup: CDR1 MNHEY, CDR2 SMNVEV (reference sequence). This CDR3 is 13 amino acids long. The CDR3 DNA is TGTGCCAGCAGTTTAATTGTGGGCTACGAACAGTACTTC. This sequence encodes CASSLIVGYEQYF.

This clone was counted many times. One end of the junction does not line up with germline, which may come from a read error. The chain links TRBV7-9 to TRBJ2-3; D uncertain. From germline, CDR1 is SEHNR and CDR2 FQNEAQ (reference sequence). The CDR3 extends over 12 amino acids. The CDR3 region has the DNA TGTGCCAGCAGCTCTTACACAGATACGCAGTGTTTT. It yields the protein CASSSYTDTQCF. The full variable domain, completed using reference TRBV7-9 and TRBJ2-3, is DTGVSQNPRHKITKRGQNVTFRCDPISEHNRLYWYRQTLGQGPEFLTYFQNEAQLEKSRLLSDRFSAERPKGSFSTLEIQRTEQGDSAMYLCASSSYTDTQCFGPGTRLTVL.

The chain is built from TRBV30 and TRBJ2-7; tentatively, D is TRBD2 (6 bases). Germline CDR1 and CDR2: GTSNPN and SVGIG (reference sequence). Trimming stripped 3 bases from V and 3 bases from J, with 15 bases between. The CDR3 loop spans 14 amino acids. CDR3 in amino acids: CAWRAPGLYYEQYF. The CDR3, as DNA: TGTGCCTGGAGGGCTCCGGGACTCTACTACGAGCAGTACTTC.

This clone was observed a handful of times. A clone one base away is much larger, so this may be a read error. DNA of the CDR3: TGCGCCAGCAGTGAGTGGAGGCGAGGCTCCTACAATGAGCAGTTCTTC. Amino acid sequence: CASSEWRRGSYNEQFF. The V gene is TRBV10-1, the J gene TRBJ2-1; TRBD2 is a possible D gene (5 bases). Germline V gene sequence: CDR1 WNHNN, CDR2 SYGVQD (reference sequence). Trimming stripped 1 base from V and 0 bases from J, with 10 bases between. The CDR3 extends over 16 amino acids.

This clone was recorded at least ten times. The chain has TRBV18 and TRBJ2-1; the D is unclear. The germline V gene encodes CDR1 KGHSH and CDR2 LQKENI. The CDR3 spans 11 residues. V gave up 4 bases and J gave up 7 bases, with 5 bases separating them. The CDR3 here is CASSLANEQFF. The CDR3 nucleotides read TGTGCCAGCTCACTCGCTAATGAGCAGTTCTTC.

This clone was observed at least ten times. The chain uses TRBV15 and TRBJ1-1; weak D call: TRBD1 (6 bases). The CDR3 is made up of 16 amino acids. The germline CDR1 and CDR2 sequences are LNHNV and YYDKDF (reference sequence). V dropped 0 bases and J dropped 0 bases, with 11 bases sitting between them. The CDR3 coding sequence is TGTGCCACCAGCAGAGAACAGGGAATACTGAACACTGAAGCTTTCTTT. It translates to CATSREQGILNTEAFF.

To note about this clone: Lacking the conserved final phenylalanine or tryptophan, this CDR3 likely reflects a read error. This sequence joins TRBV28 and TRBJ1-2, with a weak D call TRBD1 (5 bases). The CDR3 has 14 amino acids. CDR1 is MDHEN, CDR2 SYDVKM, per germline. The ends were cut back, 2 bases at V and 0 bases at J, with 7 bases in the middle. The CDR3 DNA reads TGTGCCAGCAGTTTAGGGGGTACTAACTATGGCTACACCTCC. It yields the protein CASSLGGTNYGYTS.

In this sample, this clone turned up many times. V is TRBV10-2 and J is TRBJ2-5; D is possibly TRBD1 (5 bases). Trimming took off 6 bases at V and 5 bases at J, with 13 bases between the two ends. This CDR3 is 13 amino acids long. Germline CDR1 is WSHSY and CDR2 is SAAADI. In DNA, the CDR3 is TGCGCCAGCAGCGACAGCCCCCGCGAGACCCAGTACTTC. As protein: CASSDSPRETQYF.

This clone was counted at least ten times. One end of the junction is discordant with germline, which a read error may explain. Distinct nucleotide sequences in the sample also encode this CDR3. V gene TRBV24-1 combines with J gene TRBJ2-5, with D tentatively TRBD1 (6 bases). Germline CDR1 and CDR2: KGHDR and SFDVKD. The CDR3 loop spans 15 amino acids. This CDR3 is CATLQGRFYQETQYF. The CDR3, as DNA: TGCGCCACCCTACAGGGCCGCTTTTACCAAGAGACCCAGTACTTC.

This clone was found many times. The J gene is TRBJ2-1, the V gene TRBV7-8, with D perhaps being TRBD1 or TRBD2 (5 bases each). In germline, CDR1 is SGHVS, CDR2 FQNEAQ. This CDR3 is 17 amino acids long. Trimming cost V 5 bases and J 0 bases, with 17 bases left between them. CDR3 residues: CASSPPGTVSSYNEQFF. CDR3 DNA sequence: TGTGCCAGCAGCCCGCCCGGGACCGTCAGCTCCTACAATGAGCAGTTCTTC.

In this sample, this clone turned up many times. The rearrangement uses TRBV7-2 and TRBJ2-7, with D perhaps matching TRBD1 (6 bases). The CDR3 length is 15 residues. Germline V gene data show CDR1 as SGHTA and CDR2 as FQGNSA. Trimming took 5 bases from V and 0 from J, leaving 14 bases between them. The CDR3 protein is CASSPYGQSSYEQYF. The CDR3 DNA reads TGTGCCAGCAGCCCGTACGGACAGAGCTCCTACGAGCAGTACTTC.

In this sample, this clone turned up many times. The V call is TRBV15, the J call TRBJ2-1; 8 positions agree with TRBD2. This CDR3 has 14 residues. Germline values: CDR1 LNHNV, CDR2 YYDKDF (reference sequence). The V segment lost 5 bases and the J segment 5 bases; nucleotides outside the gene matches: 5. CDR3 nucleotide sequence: TGTGCCACCAGCGGACTAGCTCTCCACAATGAGCAGTTCTTC. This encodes CATSGLALHNEQFF.

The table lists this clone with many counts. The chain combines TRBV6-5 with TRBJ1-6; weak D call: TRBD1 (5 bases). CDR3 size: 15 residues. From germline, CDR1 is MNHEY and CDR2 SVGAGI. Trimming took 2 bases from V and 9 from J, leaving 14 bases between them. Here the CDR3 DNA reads TGTGCCAGCAGTTACGGGGCAGGGCACGCTTCACCCCTCCACTTT. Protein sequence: CASSYGAGHASPLHF.

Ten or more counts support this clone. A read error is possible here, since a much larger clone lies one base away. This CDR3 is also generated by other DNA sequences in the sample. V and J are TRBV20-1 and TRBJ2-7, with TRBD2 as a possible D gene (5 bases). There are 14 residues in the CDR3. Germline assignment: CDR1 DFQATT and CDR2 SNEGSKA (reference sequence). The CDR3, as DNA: TGCAGCGCCGATGGGCGACGGACTTCCTACGAGCAGTACTTC. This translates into CSADGRRTSYEQYF.

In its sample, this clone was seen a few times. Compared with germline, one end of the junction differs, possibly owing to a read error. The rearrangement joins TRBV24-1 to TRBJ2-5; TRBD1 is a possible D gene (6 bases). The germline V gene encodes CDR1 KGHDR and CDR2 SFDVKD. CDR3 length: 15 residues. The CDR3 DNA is TGCGCCACCCTACAGGGCCGCTTTTACAAAGAGACCCAGTACTTC. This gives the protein CATLQGRFYKETQYF.